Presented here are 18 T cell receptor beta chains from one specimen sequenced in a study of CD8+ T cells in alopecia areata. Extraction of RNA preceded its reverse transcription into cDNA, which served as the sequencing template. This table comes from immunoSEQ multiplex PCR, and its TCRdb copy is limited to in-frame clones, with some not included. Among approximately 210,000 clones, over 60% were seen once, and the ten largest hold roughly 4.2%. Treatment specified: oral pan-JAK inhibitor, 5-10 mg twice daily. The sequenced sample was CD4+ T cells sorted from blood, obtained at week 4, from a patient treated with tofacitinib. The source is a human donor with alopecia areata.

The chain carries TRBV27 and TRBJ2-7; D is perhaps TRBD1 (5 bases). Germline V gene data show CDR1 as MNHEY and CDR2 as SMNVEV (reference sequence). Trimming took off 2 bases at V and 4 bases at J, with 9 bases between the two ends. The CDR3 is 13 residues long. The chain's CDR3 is CASSLIRGYEQYF. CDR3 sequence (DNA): TGTGCCAGCAGTTTAATAAGGGGTTACGAGCAGTACTTC.

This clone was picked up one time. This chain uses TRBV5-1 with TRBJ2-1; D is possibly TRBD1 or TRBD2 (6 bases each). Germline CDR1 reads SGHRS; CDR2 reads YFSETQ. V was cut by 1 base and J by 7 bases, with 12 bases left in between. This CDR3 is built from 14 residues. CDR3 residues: CASSLSTGANEQFF. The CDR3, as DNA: TGCGCCAGCAGCTTGTCCACGGGGGCGAATGAGCAGTTCTTC.

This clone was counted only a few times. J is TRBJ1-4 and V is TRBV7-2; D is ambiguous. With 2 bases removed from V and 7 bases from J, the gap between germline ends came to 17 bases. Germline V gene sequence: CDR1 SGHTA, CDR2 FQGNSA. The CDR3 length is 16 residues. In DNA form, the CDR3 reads TGTGCCAGCAGCTTACCGGGAGAACAAAAGACTGAAAAACTGTTTTTT. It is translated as CASSLPGEQKTEKLFF.

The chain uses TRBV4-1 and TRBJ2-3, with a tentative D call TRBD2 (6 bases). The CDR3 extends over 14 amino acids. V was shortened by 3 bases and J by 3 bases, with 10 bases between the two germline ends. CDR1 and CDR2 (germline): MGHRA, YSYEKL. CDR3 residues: CASSHPGGTDTQYF. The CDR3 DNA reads TGCGCCAGCAGCCACCCCGGAGGGACAGATACGCAGTATTTT.

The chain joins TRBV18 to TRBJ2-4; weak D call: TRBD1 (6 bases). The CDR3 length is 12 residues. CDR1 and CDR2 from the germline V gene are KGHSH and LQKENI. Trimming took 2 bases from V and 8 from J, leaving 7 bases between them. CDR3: CASSPKGDIQYF. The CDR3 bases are TGTGCCAGCTCACCAAAGGGGGACATTCAGTACTTC.

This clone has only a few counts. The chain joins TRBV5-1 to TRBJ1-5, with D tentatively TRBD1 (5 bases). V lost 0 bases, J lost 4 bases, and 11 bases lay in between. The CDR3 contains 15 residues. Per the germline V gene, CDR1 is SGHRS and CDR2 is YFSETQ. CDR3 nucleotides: TGCGCCAGCAGCTTGGCCGGCAGGGCTAATCAGCCCCAGCATTTT. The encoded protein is CASSLAGRANQPQHF.

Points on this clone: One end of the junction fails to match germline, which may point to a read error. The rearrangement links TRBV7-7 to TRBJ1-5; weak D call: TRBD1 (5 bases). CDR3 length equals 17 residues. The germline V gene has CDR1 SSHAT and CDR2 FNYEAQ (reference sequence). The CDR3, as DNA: TGTGCTAGCAGGGTAAACCAACGGCAGGCTATCAATCAGCCCCAGCATTTT. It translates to CASRVNQRQAINQPQHF.

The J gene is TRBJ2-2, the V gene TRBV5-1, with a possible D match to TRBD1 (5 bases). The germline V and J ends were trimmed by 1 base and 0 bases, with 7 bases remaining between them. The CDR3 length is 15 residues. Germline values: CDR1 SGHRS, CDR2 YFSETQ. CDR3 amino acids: CASSLRQSNTGELFF. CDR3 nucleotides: TGCGCCAGCAGCTTGAGACAGTCGAACACCGGGGAGCTGTTTTTT.

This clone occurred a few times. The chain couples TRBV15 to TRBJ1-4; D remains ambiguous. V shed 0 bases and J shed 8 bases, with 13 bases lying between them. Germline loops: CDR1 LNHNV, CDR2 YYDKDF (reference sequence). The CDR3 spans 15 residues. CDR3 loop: CATSRETAPGEKLFF. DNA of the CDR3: TGTGCCACCAGCAGAGAGACTGCCCCGGGGGAAAAACTGTTTTTT. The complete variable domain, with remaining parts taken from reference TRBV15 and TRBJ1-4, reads DAMVIQNPRYQVTQFGKPVTLSCSQTLNHNVMYWYQQKSSQAPKLLFHYYDKDFNNEADTPDNFQSRRPNTSFCFLDIRSPGLGDTAMYLCATSRETAPGEKLFFGSGTQLSVL.

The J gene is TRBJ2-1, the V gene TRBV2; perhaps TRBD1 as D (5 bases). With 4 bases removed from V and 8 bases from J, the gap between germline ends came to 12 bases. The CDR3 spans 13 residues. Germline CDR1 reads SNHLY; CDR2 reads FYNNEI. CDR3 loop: CASSAGNWDEQFF. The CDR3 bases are TGTGCCAGCAGTGCAGGGAACTGGGATGAGCAGTTCTTC.

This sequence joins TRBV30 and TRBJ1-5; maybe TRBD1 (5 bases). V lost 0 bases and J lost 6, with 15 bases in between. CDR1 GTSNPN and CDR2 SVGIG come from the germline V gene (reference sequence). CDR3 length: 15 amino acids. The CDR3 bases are TGTGCCTGGAGTGTATTTGGTCAGGGAAGTCAGCCCCAGCATTTT. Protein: CAWSVFGQGSQPQHF.

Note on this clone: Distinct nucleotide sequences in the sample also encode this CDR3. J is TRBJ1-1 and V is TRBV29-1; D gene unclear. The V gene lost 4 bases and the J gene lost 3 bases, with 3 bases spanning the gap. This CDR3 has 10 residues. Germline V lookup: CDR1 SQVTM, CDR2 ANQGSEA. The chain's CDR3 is CSVVHTEAFF. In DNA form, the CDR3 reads TGCAGCGTTGTCCACACTGAAGCTTTCTTT.

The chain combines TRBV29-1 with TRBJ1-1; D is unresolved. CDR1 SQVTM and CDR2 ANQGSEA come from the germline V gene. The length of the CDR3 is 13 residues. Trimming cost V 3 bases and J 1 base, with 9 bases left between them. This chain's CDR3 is CSVEAQTNTEAFF. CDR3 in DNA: TGCAGCGTTGAGGCACAGACGAACACTGAAGCTTTCTTT.

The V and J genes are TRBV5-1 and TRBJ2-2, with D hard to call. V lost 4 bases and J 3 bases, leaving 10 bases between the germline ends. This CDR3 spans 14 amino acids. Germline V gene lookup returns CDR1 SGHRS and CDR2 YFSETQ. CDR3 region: CASSPRPDTGELFF. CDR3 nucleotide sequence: TGCGCCAGCAGCCCCAGACCCGACACCGGGGAGCTGTTTTTT.

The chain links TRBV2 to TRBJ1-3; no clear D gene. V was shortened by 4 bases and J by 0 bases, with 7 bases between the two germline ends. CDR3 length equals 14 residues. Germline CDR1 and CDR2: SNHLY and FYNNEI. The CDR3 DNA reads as TGTGCCAGCAGTGCGGGGAGCTCTGGAAACACCATATATTTT. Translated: CASSAGSSGNTIYF.

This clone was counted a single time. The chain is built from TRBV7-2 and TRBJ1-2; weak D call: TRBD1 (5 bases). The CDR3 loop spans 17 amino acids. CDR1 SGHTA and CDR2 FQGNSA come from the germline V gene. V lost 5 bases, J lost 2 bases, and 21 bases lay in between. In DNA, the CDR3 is TGTGCCAGCAGCGGGGTCCGGGACCAGGGAGCCAACTATGGCTACACCTTC. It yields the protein CASSGVRDQGANYGYTF.

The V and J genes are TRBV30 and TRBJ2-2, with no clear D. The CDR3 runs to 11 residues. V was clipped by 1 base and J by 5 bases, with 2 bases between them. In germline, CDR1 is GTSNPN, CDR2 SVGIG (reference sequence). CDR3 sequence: CAWSDTGELFF. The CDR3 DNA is TGTGCCTGGAGTGATACCGGGGAGCTGTTTTTT.

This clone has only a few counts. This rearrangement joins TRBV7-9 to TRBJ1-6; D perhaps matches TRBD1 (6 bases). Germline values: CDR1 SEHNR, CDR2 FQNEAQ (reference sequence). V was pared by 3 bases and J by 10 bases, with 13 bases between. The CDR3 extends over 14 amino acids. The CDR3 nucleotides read TGTGCCAGCAGCTTTCAGGGGAAGGGCTCACCCCTCCACTTT. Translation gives CASSFQGKGSPLHF.